This passage covers 9 T cell receptor beta chains from one sample sequenced in a study of identical twins. TCRdb re-analysed the 5' RACE reads in MiXCR, keeping a single row per CDR3 protein. The table has 700,000 or so distinct CDR3 sequences, under 9% seen once. The data also belong to a second study, concerning yellow fever vaccine responses in identical twins.

Input material: PBMCs. The receptor set was obtained from a woman aged 18-29 years in good health.

This clonotype appeared a few times. V and J are TRBV6-2 or TRBV6-3 and TRBJ2-7, with D perhaps matching TRBD1 or TRBD2 (5 bases each). Trimming shortened V by 7 bases and J by 1 base, and 14 bases separated the two germline ends. This CDR3 region has 14 residues. Germline loops: CDR1 MNHEY, CDR2 SVGEGT. The CDR3 bases are TGTGCCAGCACCCGGGGCAGAGCATCCTACGAGCAGTACTTC. This encodes CASTRGRASYEQYF.

This clonotype was found a few times. The chain recombines TRBV20-1 with TRBJ1-1, with D uncertain. Germline CDR1 and CDR2: DFQATT and SNEGSKA (reference sequence). The CDR3 extends over 14 amino acids. The ends were cut back, 1 base at V and 3 bases at J, with 12 bases in the middle. DNA for the CDR3: TGCAGTGCTAGAGTGGCCGATTCGGACACTGAAGCTTTCTTT. This encodes CSARVADSDTEAFF.

This chain connects TRBV27 to TRBJ1-2; 9 nucleotides line up with TRBD1. Germline CDR1 and CDR2: MNHEY and SMNVEV (reference sequence). Trimming removed 6 bases from V and 7 bases from J; junction bases left unmatched: 15. The CDR3 length is 16 residues. The chain's CDR3 is CASSPPSGQGTGGYTF. The DNA for the CDR3 is TGTGCCAGCAGCCCCCCCTCGGGACAGGGAACTGGTGGCTACACCTTC.

This sequence joins TRBV6-5 and TRBJ1-1; D gene unclear. The CDR3 sequence is 13 residues long. Germline V gene data show CDR1 as MNHEY and CDR2 as SVGAGI. Trimming cost V 2 bases and J 5 bases, with 9 bases left between them. The CDR3 loop is CASSYGWRTEAFF. The CDR3 DNA follows: TGTGCCAGCAGTTACGGGTGGAGAACTGAAGCTTTCTTT.

The V gene is TRBV5-5, the J gene TRBJ2-7; 12 nucleotides line up with TRBD1. Germline V gene data show CDR1 as SGHKS and CDR2 as YYEKEE (reference sequence). V lost 3 bases and J lost 8; bases outside the gene matches: 6. The CDR3 loop spans 14 amino acids. The CDR3 sequence is CASSSGTGGPQQYF. The CDR3 coding sequence is TGTGCCAGCAGCTCGGGGACAGGGGGCCCTCAGCAGTACTTC.

The chain recombines TRBV30 with TRBJ2-1; TRBD1 is a possible D gene (6 bases). The CDR3 has 13 amino acids. V gave up 1 base and J gave up 2 bases, with 6 bases separating them. CDR1 and CDR2 (germline): GTSNPN, SVGIG (reference sequence). The CDR3 sequence: CAWSGDTYNEQFF. CDR3 DNA: TGTGCCTGGAGTGGGGACACCTACAATGAGCAGTTCTTC.

The genes are TRBV11-2 and TRBJ2-5; D is unresolved. Trimming removed 2 bases from V and 3 bases from J, with 7 bases in between. The CDR3 loop spans 13 amino acids. The germline CDR1 and CDR2 sequences are SGHAT and FQNNGV. The CDR3, as DNA: TGTGCCAGCAGCTTATTTGGCAAAGAGACCCAGTACTTC. Amino acid sequence: CASSLFGKETQYF.

V and J are TRBV20-1 and TRBJ2-5; 11 nucleotides agree with TRBD2. Germline V gene lookup returns CDR1 DFQATT and CDR2 SNEGSKA (reference sequence). After removal of 3 bases from V and 4 bases from J, the junction contained 4 bases not matched to a gene. The CDR3 has 14 amino acids. This CDR3 is CSARGLAEGETQYF. For the CDR3, the DNA is TGCAGTGCTAGGGGACTAGCGGAGGGAGAGACCCAGTACTTC.

V is TRBV18 and J is TRBJ2-3, with 7 bases aligning to TRBD2. The CDR3 has 17 amino acids. V lost 1 base and J lost 2; bases outside the gene matches: 9. Germline assignment: CDR1 KGHSH and CDR2 LQKENI. The CDR3 spells CASSPRLSGKDTDTQYF. Here the CDR3 DNA reads TGTGCCAGCTCACCACGATTAAGCGGGAAAGACACAGATACGCAGTATTTT.